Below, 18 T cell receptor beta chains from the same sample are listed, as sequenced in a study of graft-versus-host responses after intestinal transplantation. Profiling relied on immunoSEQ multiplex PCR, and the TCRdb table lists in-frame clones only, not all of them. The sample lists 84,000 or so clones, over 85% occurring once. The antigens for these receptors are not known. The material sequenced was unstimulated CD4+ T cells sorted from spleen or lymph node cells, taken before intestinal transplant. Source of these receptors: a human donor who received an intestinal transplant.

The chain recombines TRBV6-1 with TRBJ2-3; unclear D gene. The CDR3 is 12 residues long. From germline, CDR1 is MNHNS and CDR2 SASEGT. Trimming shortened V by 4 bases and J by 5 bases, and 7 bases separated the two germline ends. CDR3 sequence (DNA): TGTGCCAGCAGTGGCACTCTAGATACGCAGTATTTT. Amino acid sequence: CASSGTLDTQYF.

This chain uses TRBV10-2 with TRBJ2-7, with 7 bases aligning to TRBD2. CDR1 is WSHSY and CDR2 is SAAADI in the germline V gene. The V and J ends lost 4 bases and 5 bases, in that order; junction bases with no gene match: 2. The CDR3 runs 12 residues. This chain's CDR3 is CASSVRGNEQYF. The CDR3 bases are TGCGCCAGCAGTGTGCGGGGGAACGAGCAGTACTTC.

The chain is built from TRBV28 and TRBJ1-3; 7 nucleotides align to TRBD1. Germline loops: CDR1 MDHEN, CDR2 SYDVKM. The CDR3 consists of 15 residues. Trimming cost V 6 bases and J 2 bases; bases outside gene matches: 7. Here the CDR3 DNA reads TGTGCCAGCAGGGCGGGACAGACTCCTGGAAACACCATATATTTT. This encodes CASRAGQTPGNTIYF.

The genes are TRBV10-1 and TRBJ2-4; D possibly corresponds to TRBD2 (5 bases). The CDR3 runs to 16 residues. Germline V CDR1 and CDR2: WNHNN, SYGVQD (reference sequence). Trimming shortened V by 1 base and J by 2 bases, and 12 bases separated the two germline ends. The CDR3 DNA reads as TGCGCCAGCAGTGAGTGGGGAGATCCGACCAAAAACATTCAGTACTTC. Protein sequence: CASSEWGDPTKNIQYF.

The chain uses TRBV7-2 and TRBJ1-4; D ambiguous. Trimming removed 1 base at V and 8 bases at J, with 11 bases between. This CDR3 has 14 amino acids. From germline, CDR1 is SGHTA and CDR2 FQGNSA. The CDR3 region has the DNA TGTGCCAGCAGCTTAGGGGCTACGGCCGAAAAACTGTTTTTT. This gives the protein CASSLGATAEKLFF.

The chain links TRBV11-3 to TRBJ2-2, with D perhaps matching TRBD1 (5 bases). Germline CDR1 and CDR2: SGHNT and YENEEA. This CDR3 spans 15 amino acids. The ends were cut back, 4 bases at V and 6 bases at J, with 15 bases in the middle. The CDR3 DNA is TGTGCCAGCAGCTCCAGGGCAGGGTTCGCCGGGGAGCTGTTTTTT. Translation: CASSSRAGFAGELFF.

Written as DNA, the CDR3 is TGTGCCAGTAGAGAACCAGCTCGTAACTATGGCTACACCTTC. Translating it yields CASREPARNYGYTF. The chain joins TRBV19 to TRBJ1-2, with D unresolved. The CDR3 length is 14 residues. Germline CDR1 and CDR2: LNHDA and SQIVND (reference sequence). V dropped 6 bases and J dropped 1 base, with 12 bases sitting between them.

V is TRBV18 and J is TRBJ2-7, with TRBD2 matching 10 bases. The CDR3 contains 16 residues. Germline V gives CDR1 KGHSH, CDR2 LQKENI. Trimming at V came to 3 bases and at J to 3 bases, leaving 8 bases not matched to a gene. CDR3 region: CASSPPPSGRGYEQYF. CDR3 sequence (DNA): TGTGCCAGCTCACCTCCACCTAGCGGGAGAGGCTACGAGCAGTACTTC.

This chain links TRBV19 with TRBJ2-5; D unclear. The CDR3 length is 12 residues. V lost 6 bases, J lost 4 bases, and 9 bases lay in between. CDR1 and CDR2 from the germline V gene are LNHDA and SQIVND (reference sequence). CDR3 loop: CASRASGETQYF. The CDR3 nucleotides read TGTGCCAGTAGAGCCTCTGGAGAGACCCAGTACTTC.

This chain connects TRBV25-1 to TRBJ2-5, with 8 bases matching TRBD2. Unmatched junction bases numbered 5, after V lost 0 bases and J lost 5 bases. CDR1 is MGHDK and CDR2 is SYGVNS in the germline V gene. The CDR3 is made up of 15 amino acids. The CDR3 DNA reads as TGTGCCAGCAGTGAATACGGGCCGGGGGGGGAGACCCAGTACTTC. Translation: CASSEYGPGGETQYF.

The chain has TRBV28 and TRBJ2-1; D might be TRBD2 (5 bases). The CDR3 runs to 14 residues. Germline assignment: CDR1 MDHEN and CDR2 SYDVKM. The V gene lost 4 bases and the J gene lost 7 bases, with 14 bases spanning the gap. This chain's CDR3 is CASSSLAIQNEQFF. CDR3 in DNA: TGTGCCAGCAGTTCCTTAGCGATTCAGAATGAGCAGTTCTTC.

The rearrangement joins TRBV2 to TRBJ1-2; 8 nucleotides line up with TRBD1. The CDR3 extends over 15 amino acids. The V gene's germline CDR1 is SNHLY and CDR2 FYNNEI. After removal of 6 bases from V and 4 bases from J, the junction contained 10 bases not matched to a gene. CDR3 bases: TGTGCCAGCAGGCCAGGGACAGGCGCTCCCTATGGCTACACCTTC. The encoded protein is CASRPGTGAPYGYTF. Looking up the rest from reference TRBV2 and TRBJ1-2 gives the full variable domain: EPEVTQTPSHQVTQMGQEVILRCVPISNHLYFYWYRQILGQKVEFLVSFYNNEISEKSEIFDDQFSVERPDGSNFTLKIRSTKLEDSAMYFCASRPGTGAPYGYTFGSGTRLTVV.

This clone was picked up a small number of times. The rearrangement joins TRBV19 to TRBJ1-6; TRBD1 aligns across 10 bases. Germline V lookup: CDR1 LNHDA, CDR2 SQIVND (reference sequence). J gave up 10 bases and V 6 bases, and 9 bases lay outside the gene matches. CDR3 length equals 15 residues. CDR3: CASSSPGQGRSPLHF. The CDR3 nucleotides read TGTGCCAGTAGCTCCCCGGGACAGGGGAGATCACCCCTCCACTTT.

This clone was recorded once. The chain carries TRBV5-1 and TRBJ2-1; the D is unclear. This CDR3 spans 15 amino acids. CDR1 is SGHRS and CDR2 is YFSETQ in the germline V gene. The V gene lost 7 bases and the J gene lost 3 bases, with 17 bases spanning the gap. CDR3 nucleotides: TGCGCCAGCGGTACCCTAGTGAGGAGCTACAATGAGCAGTTCTTC. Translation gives CASGTLVRSYNEQFF. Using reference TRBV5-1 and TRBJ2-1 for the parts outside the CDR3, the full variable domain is KAGVTQTPRYLIKTRGQQVTLSCSPISGHRSVSWYQQTPGQGLQFLFEYFSETQRNKGNFPGRFSGRQFSNSRSEMNVSTLELGDSALYLCASGTLVRSYNEQFFGPGTRLTVL.

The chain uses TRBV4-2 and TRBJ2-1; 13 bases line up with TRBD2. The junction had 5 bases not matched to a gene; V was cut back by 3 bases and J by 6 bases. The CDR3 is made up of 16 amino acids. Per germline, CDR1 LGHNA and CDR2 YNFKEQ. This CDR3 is CASSQTGTSGINEQFF. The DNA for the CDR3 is TGTGCCAGCAGCCAGACCGGGACTAGCGGGATCAATGAGCAGTTCTTC.

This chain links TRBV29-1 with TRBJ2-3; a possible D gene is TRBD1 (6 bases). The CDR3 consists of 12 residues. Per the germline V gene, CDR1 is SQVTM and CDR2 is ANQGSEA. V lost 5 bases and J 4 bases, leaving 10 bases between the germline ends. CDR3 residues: CSVRGSADTQYF. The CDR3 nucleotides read TGCAGCGTTAGGGGGTCGGCAGATACGCAGTATTTT.

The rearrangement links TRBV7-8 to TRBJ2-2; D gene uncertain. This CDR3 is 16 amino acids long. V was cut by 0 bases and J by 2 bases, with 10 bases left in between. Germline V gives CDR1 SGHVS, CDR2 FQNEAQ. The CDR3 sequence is CASSLARYPNTGELFF. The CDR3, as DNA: TGTGCCAGCAGCTTAGCGCGGTACCCCAACACCGGGGAGCTGTTTTTT.

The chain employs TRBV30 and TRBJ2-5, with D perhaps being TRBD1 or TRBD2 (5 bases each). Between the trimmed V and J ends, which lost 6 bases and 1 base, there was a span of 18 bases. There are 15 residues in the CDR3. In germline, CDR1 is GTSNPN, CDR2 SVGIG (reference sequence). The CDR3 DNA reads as TGTGCCTGTCACGGGACCGGCCATCTCCAAGAGACCCAGTACTTC. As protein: CACHGTGHLQETQYF.